The text below deals with one TCR beta chain. This entry comes from a study of cytomegalovirus exposure and HLA in healthy donors. Vbeta (60) and Jbeta (13) primers were used in the PCR. Using immunoSEQ multiplex PCR, the repertoire was profiled, and TCRdb retains in-frame clones only, with some absent. The sample consists of about 110,000 clones, around 81% of them appearing once. V was clipped by 4 bases and J by 4 bases; unmatched bases: 4. Germline V gene data show CDR1 as MNHEY and CDR2 as SVGAGI. The CDR3 spans 14 residues. What was sequenced was PBMCs. This chain connects TRBV6-5 to TRBJ1-1, with 9 bases aligning to TRBD1. The origin of this receptor is a woman aged 25 to 39 in good health and CMV-seronegative. Written as DNA, the CDR3 is TGTGCCAGCAGTTTCGGACAGGGGAGCACTGAAGCTTTCTTT. Its protein product is CASSFGQGSTEAFF.